This TCR beta chain was retrieved from a study of T-cell memory formation after mild COVID-19. Points from the study as a whole: Contracting CD8+ clones were enriched in EMRA, CD4+ mainly in CM and EM.

A remark on this clonotype: Its antigen is unidentified.

CDR3 length equals 14 residues. CDR1 DFQATT and CDR2 SNEGSKA come from the germline V gene (reference sequence). V was clipped by 1 base and J by 6 bases, with 13 bases between them. MiXCR, applied by TCRdb to the 5' RACE reads, yields one record per CDR3 protein. Counted here are some 320,000 distinct CDR3 sequences, approximately 15% occurring once; the ten biggest clones make up roughly 23%. Sequencing used PBMCs or a T cell subset sorted from them (not recorded which). The clonotype originates from a young man who had mild COVID-19 (a few samples of this study predate the infection). Cell type and time point are not known. V and J are TRBV20-1 and TRBJ1-5; TRBD1 is a possible D gene (6 bases). The CDR3 spells CSARAGGRSQPQHF. Here the CDR3 DNA reads TGCAGTGCTAGAGCCGGGGGCAGAAGTCAGCCCCAGCATTTT.